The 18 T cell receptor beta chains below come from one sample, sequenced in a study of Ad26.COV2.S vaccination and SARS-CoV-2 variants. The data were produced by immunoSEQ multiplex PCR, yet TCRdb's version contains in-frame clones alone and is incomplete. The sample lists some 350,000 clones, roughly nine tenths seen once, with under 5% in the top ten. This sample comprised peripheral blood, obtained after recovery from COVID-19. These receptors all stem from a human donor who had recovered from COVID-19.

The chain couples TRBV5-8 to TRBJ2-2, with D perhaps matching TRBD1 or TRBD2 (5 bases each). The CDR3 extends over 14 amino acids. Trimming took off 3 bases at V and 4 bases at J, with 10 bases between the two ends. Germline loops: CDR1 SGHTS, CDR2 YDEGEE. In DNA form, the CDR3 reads TGTGCCAGCAGCTCATGGGGGAGCACCGGGGAGCTGTTTTTT. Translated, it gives CASSSWGSTGELFF.

CDR3 sequence: CASSSFLQGGTNEKLFF. CDR3 coding DNA: TGTGCCAGTAGTTCCTTCTTACAGGGTGGCACTAATGAAAAACTGTTTTTT. The chain employs TRBV19 and TRBJ1-4; D might be TRBD1 (6 bases). The length of the CDR3 is 17 residues. Germline CDR1 and CDR2: LNHDA and SQIVND (reference sequence). V lost 5 bases and J lost 2, with 18 bases in between. The full variable domain, completed using reference TRBV19 and TRBJ1-4, is DGGITQSPKYLFRKEGQNVTLSCEQNLNHDAMYWYRQDPGQGLRLIYYSQIVNDFQKGDIAEGYSVSREKKESFPLTVTSAQKNPTAFYLCASSSFLQGGTNEKLFFGSGTQLSVL.

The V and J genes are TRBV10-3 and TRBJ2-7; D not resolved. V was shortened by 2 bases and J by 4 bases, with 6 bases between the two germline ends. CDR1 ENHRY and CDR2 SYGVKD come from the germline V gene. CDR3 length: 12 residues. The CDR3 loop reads CAISESVYEQYF. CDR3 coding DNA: TGTGCCATCAGTGAGAGTGTTTACGAGCAGTACTTC.

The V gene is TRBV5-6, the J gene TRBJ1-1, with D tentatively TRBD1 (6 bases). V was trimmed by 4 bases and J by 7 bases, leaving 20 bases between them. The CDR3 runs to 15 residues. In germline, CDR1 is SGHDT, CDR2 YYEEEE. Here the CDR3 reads CASSPGLQRGGEAFF. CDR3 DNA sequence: TGTGCCAGCAGCCCTGGGTTACAGAGGGGGGGTGAAGCTTTCTTT.

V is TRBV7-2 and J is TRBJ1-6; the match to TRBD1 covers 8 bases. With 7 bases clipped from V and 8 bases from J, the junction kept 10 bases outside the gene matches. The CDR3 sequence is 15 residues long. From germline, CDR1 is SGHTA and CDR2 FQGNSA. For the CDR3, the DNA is TGTGCCAGCACCTCACAGGGGGGAGGCTATTCACCCCTCCACTTT. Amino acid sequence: CASTSQGGGYSPLHF. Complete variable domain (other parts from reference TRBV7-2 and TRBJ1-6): GAGVSQSPSNKVTEKGKDVELRCDPISGHTALYWYRQSLGQGLEFLIYFQGNSAPDKSGLPSDRFSAERTGGSVSTLTIQRTQQEDSAVYLCASTSQGGGYSPLHFGNGTRLTVT.

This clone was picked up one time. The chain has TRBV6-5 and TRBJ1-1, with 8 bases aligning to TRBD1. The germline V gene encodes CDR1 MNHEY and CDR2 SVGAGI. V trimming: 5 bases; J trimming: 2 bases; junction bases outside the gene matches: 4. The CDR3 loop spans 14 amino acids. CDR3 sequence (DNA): TGTGCCAGCAGTCCCGGACAGGGAAACACTGAAGCTTTCTTT. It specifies CASSPGQGNTEAFF.

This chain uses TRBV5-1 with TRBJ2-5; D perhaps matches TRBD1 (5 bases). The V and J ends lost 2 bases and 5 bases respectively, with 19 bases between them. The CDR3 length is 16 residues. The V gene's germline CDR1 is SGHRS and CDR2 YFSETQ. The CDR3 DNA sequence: TGCGCCAGCAGCTTCCTAGGGCAGGGCAGGTCGGAGACCCAGTACTTC. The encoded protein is CASSFLGQGRSETQYF. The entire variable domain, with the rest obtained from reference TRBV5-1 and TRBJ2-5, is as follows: KAGVTQTPRYLIKTRGQQVTLSCSPISGHRSVSWYQQTPGQGLQFLFEYFSETQRNKGNFPGRFSGRQFSNSRSEMNVSTLELGDSALYLCASSFLGQGRSETQYFGPGTRLLVL.

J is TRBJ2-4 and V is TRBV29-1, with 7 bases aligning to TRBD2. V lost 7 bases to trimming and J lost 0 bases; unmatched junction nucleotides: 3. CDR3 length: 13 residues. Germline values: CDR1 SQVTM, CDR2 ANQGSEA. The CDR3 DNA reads TGCAGCGCTGCGGGGGAAGCCAAAAACATTCAGTACTTC. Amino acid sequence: CSAAGEAKNIQYF. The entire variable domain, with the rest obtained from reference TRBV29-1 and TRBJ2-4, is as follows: SAVISQKPSRDICQRGTSLTIQCQVDSQVTMMFWYRQQPGQSLTLIATANQGSEATYESGFVIDKFPISRPNLTFSTLTVSNMSPEDSSIYLCSAAGEAKNIQYFGAGTRLSVL.

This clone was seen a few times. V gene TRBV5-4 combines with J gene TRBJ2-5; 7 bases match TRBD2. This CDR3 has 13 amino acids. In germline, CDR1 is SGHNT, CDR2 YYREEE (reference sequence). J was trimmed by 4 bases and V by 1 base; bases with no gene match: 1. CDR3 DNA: TGTGCCAGCAGCTTGTCTAGCGGAGAGACCCAGTACTTC. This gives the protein CASSLSSGETQYF.

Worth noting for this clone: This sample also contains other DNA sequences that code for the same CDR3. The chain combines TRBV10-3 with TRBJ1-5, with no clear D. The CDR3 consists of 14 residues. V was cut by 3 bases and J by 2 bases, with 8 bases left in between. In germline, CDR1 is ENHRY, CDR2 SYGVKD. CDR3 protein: CAISESGGNQPQHF. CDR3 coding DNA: TGTGCCATCAGTGAATCGGGAGGCAATCAGCCCCAGCATTTT.

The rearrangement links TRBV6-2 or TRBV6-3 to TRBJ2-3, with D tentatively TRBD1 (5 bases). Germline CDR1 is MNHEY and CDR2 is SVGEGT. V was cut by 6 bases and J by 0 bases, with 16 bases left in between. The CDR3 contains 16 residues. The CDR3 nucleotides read TGTGCCAGCAGCCCCAGGGCGATTCCTAGCACAGATACGCAGTATTTT. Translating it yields CASSPRAIPSTDTQYF.

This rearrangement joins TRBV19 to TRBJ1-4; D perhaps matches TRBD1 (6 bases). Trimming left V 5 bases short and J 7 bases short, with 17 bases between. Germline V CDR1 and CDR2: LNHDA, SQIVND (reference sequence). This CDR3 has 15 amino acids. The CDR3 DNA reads TGTGCCAGTAGTTTACAGGCCATAGGGGGTGAAAAACTGTTTTTT. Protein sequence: CASSLQAIGGEKLFF.

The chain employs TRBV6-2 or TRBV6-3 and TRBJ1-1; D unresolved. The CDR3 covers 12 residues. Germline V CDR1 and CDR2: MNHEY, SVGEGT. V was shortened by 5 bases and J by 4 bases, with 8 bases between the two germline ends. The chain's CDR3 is CASSRTSTEAFF. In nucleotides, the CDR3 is TGTGCCAGCAGTCGCACGAGCACTGAAGCTTTCTTT.

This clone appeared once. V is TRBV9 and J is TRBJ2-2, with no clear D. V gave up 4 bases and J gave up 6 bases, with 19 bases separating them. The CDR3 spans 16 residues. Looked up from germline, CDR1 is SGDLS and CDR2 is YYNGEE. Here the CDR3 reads CASSPDIPPWSGELFF. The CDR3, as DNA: TGTGCCAGCAGCCCCGACATCCCGCCTTGGTCCGGGGAGCTGTTTTTT.

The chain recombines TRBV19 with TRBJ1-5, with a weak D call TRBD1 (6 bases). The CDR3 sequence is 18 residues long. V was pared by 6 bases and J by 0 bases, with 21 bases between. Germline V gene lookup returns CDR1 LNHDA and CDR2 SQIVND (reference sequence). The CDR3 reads CASSHTGSSSYSNQPQHF. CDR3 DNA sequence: TGTGCCAGTAGCCACACAGGGTCCTCCTCCTATAGCAATCAGCCCCAGCATTTT.

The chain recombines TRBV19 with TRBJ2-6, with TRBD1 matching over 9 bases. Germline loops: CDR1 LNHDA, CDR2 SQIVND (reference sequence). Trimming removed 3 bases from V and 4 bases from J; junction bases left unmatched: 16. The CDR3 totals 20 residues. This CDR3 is CASSIAGQGQGLSGANVLTF. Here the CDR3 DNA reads TGTGCCAGTAGTATTGCTGGTCAGGGACAGGGATTGTCCGGGGCCAACGTCCTGACTTTC.

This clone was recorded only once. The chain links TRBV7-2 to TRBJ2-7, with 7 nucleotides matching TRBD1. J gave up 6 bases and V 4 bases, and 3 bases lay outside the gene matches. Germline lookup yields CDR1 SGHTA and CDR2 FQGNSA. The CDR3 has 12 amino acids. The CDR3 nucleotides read TGTGCCAGCAGCTCCACAGGGGCCGAGCAGTACTTC. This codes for CASSSTGAEQYF.

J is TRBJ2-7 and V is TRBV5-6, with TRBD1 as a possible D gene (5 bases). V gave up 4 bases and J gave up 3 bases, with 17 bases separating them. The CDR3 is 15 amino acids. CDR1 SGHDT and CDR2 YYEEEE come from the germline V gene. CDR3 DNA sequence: TGTGCCAGCAGCGATGGTTCAGGGTGGGACTACGAGCAGTACTTC. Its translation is CASSDGSGWDYEQYF.